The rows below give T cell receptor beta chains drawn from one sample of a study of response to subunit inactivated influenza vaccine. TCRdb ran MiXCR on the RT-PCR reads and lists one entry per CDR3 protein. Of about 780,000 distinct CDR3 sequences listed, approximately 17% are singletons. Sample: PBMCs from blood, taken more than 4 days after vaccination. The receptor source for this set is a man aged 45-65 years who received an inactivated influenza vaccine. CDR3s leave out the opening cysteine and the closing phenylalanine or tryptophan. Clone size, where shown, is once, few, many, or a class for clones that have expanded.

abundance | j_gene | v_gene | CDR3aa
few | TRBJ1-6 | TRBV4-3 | ASSPLDKSSYNSPLH
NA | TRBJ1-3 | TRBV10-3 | ATRDRSPGNTIY
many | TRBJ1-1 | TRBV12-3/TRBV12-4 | ASSQAEKAF
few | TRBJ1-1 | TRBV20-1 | SVKQGIFTEAF
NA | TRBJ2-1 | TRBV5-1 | ASSLGGTENNEQF
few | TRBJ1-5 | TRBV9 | ASSAGTGGGNQPQH
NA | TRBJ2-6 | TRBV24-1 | ATSDRTGSGANVLT
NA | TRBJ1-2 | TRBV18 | ASSPYTGNYGYT
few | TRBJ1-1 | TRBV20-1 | SAKAPSDRGFVITEAF
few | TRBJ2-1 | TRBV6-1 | ASSTGTVSYNEQF
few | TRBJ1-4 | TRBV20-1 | SARDRGQGALGAKELF
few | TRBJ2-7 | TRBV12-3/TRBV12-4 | ASSKRQGAYEQY
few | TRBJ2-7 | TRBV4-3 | ASSQEPNTQLSSYEQY
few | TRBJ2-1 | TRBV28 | ASSWGFGNEQF
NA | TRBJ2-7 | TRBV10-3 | AINQRPGYEQY
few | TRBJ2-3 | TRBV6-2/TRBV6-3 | ASSYSASGSQADTQY
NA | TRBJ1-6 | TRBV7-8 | ASSPNLSYNSPLH
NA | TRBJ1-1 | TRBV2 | ASSEVWTGRTEAF
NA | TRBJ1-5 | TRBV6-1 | ASSPRTERQPQH
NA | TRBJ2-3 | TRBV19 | ASKTSGYTDTQY
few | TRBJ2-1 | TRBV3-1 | ASSQEGLNEQF
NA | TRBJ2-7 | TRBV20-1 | SANERSYEQY
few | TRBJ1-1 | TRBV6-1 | ASRISRDAKSEAF
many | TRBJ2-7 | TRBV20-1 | SARDPSGSPDEQY
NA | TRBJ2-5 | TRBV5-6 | ATRSEGMQETQY
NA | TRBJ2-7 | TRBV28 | ASSLTGQPYEQY
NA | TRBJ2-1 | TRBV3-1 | ASSPASEQF
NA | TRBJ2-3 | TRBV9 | ASSVAGNTDTQY
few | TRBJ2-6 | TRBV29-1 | SVEDLDTGANVLT
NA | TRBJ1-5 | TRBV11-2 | ASSWSGTGGNQPQH
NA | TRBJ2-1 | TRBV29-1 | SVTHRDRARDEQF
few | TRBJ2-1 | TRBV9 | ASSVGSSGRALGYNEQF
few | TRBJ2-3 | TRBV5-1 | ASSWTSGATDTQY
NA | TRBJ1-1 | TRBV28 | AIHGRTTGDTEAF
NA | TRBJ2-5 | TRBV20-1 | SARPGTSGSDQY
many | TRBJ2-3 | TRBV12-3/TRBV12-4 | ASNSLSGFTDTQY
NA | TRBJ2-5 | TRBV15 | ATSGPTLGGQETQY
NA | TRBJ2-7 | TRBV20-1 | SARGVGGAGDEQY
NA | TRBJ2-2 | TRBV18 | ASSPSAGTGELF
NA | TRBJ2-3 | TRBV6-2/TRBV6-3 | ASSPWGRIDTQY
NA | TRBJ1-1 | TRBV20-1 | SARRQQNTEAF
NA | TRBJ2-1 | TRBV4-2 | ASSQETSGAYNEQF
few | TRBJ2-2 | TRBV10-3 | AITAAQGRDTGELF